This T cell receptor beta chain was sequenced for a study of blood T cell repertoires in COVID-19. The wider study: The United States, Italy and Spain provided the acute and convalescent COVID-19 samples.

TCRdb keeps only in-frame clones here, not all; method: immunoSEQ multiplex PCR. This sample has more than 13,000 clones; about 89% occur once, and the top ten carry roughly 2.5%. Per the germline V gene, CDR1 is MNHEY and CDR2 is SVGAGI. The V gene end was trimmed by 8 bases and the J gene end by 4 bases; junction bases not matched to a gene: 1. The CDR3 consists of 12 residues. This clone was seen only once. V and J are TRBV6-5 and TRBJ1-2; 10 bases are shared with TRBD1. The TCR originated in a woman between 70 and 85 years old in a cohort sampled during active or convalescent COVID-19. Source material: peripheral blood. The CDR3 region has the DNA TGTGCCAGCCGGGACAGGGGCTATGGCTACACCTTC. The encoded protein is CASRDRGYGYTF.